The rows below give T cell receptor beta chains drawn from one sample of a study of blood T cell repertoires in COVID-19. The method was immunoSEQ multiplex PCR; TCRdb's version includes in-frame clones alone and lacks a portion of them. In the table there are around 430,000 clones, approximately 90% of which are singletons. The material sequenced was peripheral blood. The receptors shown here come from a woman between 45 and 60 years old with COVID-19, enrolled during active disease. CDR3s include the opening cysteine and the closing phenylalanine or tryptophan. A D gene is named only where the DNA matches it firmly. Size is omitted from some rows. Given values are once, few, many or a class for expanded clones.

CDR3nt: TGTGCCAGCAGCGTAGCTGAGGGTAGCTCCTACGAGCAGTACTTC; CDR3aa: CASSVAEGSSYEQYF; j_gene: TRBJ2-7; len: 15; v_gene: TRBV9; abundance: .; d_gene: .
CDR3nt: TGCACGGTACGACAGGGGACAACTAATGAAAAACTGTTTTTT; CDR3aa: CTVRQGTTNEKLFF; j_gene: TRBJ1-4; len: 14; v_gene: TRBV29-1; abundance: once; d_gene: TRBD1
CDR3nt: TGTGCCAGCAGTGAAGGCGGGATATCTAGCGGCGGCGACGAGCAGTACTTC; CDR3aa: CASSEGGISSGGDEQYF; j_gene: TRBJ2-7; len: 17; v_gene: TRBV2; abundance: .; d_gene: TRBD2
CDR3nt: TGTGCCAGCAGTTTGAAGGGGTACTATGGCTACACCTTC; CDR3aa: CASSLKGYYGYTF; j_gene: TRBJ1-2; len: 13; v_gene: TRBV28; abundance: .; d_gene: .
CDR3nt: TGCGCCAGCAGGACAGGCCATCCTAACGAGCAGTACTTC; CDR3aa: CASRTGHPNEQYF; j_gene: TRBJ2-7; len: 13; v_gene: TRBV5-1; abundance: .; d_gene: .
CDR3nt: TGTGCCAGCAGCTTAGGGGCCTCCGCGAACACCGGGGAGCTGTTTTTT; CDR3aa: CASSLGASANTGELFF; j_gene: TRBJ2-2; len: 16; v_gene: TRBV11-2; abundance: .; d_gene: .
CDR3nt: TGCGCCAGCAGCACGGGACAGACTGGCTACACCTTC; CDR3aa: CASSTGQTGYTF; j_gene: TRBJ1-2; len: 12; v_gene: TRBV5-1; abundance: .; d_gene: TRBD1
CDR3nt: TGTGCCAGCACCATGTGGACAGCCTACACCGGGGAGCTGTTTTTT; CDR3aa: CASTMWTAYTGELFF; j_gene: TRBJ2-2; len: 15; v_gene: TRBV6-5; abundance: once; d_gene: .
CDR3nt: TGTGCCAGCAGCCAAGAAAATGTAAAGGGGGCATCAGATACGCAGTATTTT; CDR3aa: CASSQENVKGASDTQYF; j_gene: TRBJ2-3; len: 17; v_gene: TRBV14; abundance: .; d_gene: TRBD1
CDR3nt: TGTGCCTGGAGTGTACAGGGGGGAAACTATGGCTACACCTTC; CDR3aa: CAWSVQGGNYGYTF; j_gene: TRBJ1-2; len: 14; v_gene: TRBV30; abundance: .; d_gene: TRBD1
CDR3nt: TGCGCCAGCAGCCACCCAGGAGGGGGGGGAGGCGGGGAGCTGTTTTTT; CDR3aa: CASSHPGGGGGGELFF; j_gene: TRBJ2-2; len: 16; v_gene: TRBV4-1; abundance: .; d_gene: .
CDR3nt: TGTGCCAGCAGTTACCCGGGGGGCTATGGAAACACCATATATTTT; CDR3aa: CASSYPGGYGNTIYF; j_gene: TRBJ1-3; len: 15; v_gene: TRBV6-6; abundance: .; d_gene: .
CDR3nt: TGTGCCAGCTCACCAACGACTGAAACTGAAGCTTTCTTT; CDR3aa: CASSPTTETEAFF; j_gene: TRBJ1-1; len: 13; v_gene: TRBV18; abundance: .; d_gene: .
CDR3nt: TGTGCCTTGAGCCGGGCCGGGGGGAACTATGGCTACACCTTC; CDR3aa: CALSRAGGNYGYTF; j_gene: TRBJ1-2; len: 14; v_gene: TRBV30; abundance: .; d_gene: .
CDR3nt: TGTGCCAGCAGTTTAATCGAGCAGGGGGTTATGAGGGTGAACACTGAAGCTTTCTTT; CDR3aa: CASSLIEQGVMRVNTEAFF; j_gene: TRBJ1-1; len: 19; v_gene: TRBV28; abundance: .; d_gene: TRBD1
CDR3nt: TGTGCCAGCAGCGCTGAGACAGGCCCCAGTTTCGGCACTGAAGCTTTCTTT; CDR3aa: CASSAETGPSFGTEAFF; j_gene: TRBJ1-1; len: 17; v_gene: TRBV9; abundance: few; d_gene: .
CDR3nt: TGTGCCAGCAGCCTGGGACAGGGGGACACTGAAGCTTTCTTT; CDR3aa: CASSLGQGDTEAFF; j_gene: TRBJ1-1; len: 14; v_gene: TRBV6-4; abundance: .; d_gene: TRBD1
CDR3nt: TGTGCCAGCACCTGGGACAGGGGGCGTTCCGGGGAGCTGTTTTTT; CDR3aa: CASTWDRGRSGELFF; j_gene: TRBJ2-2; len: 15; v_gene: TRBV11-2; abundance: few; d_gene: TRBD1
CDR3nt: TGTGCCAGCAGCCCCTGGACTAGAGCAGATACGCAGTATTTT; CDR3aa: CASSPWTRADTQYF; j_gene: TRBJ2-3; len: 14; v_gene: TRBV11-1; abundance: .; d_gene: TRBD2
CDR3nt: TGTGCCAGCTCACCCATGGACAGGGACTTGTCACCCCTCCACTTT; CDR3aa: CASSPMDRDLSPLHF; j_gene: TRBJ1-6; len: 15; v_gene: TRBV18; abundance: .; d_gene: TRBD1
CDR3nt: TGTGCCAGTAGTATCTCTAGCGGGGGGGCCTATGAGCAGTTCTTC; CDR3aa: CASSISSGGAYEQFF; j_gene: TRBJ2-1; len: 15; v_gene: TRBV19; abundance: .; d_gene: TRBD2
CDR3nt: TGTGCCAGTAGTATTAGACATCCCTACAATGAGCAGTTCTTC; CDR3aa: CASSIRHPYNEQFF; j_gene: TRBJ2-1; len: 14; v_gene: TRBV19; abundance: .; d_gene: .
CDR3nt: TGTGCCAGCAGCGTTAGCGGGTCGGGCATGGATACGCAGTATTTT; CDR3aa: CASSVSGSGMDTQYF; j_gene: TRBJ2-3; len: 15; v_gene: TRBV9; abundance: .; d_gene: TRBD2
CDR3nt: TGTGCCAGCAGCGTACTAGGAGATACGCAGTATTTT; CDR3aa: CASSVLGDTQYF; j_gene: TRBJ2-3; len: 12; v_gene: TRBV11-3; abundance: .; d_gene: .
CDR3nt: TGTGCCAGCAGTGAACATTTCTACGAGCAGTACTTC; CDR3aa: CASSEHFYEQYF; j_gene: TRBJ2-7; len: 12; v_gene: TRBV6-1; abundance: .; d_gene: .
CDR3nt: TGTGCCAGCCTACAAAGGGGGCTGGGCACTGAAGCTTTCTTT; CDR3aa: CASLQRGLGTEAFF; j_gene: TRBJ1-1; len: 14; v_gene: TRBV18; abundance: once; d_gene: TRBD1
CDR3nt: TGTGCCAGCAGCTTGTCTAGGGGTAGCGGGCTTCGGGCAGATACGCAGTATTTT; CDR3aa: CASSLSRGSGLRADTQYF; j_gene: TRBJ2-3; len: 18; v_gene: TRBV5-6; abundance: once; d_gene: TRBD2
CDR3nt: TGCAGCGTAGAAGGGGGGCTAGATACGCAGTATTTT; CDR3aa: CSVEGGLDTQYF; j_gene: TRBJ2-3; len: 12; v_gene: TRBV29-1; abundance: .; d_gene: .
CDR3nt: TGTGCCAGCAGCGTAGCTTTGGCTAGCGGGAGCACAGATACGCAGTATTTT; CDR3aa: CASSVALASGSTDTQYF; j_gene: TRBJ2-3; len: 17; v_gene: TRBV9; abundance: .; d_gene: TRBD2
CDR3nt: TGTGCCAGCAGCGAGGCGGCAGGGCCCCACGAGCAGTACTTC; CDR3aa: CASSEAAGPHEQYF; j_gene: TRBJ2-7; len: 14; v_gene: TRBV6-5; abundance: .; d_gene: .
CDR3nt: TGTGCCAGCAGTGCCCCCCGGGACAGGGGCCCCACCGGGGAGCTGTTTTTT; CDR3aa: CASSAPRDRGPTGELFF; j_gene: TRBJ2-2; len: 17; v_gene: TRBV6-1; abundance: .; d_gene: TRBD1
CDR3nt: TGTGCCAGCAGCGTAGTGGCGGGGAGCACCGGGGAGCTGTTTTTT; CDR3aa: CASSVVAGSTGELFF; j_gene: TRBJ2-2; len: 15; v_gene: TRBV9; abundance: .; d_gene: .
CDR3nt: TGTGCCACCAGTGAAGGACAGGGGAGTCCCACAGATACGCAGTATTTT; CDR3aa: CATSEGQGSPTDTQYF; j_gene: TRBJ2-3; len: 16; v_gene: TRBV24-1; abundance: .; d_gene: TRBD1
CDR3nt: TGTGCCACCAGCAGAGAAGGGGATATTGGAAACACCATATATTTT; CDR3aa: CATSREGDIGNTIYF; j_gene: TRBJ1-3; len: 15; v_gene: TRBV15; abundance: once; d_gene: .
CDR3nt: TGTGCCAGCAGTCAGACAGGCCCCTATGGCTACACCTTC; CDR3aa: CASSQTGPYGYTF; j_gene: TRBJ1-2; len: 13; v_gene: TRBV12-3/TRBV12-4; abundance: .; d_gene: .
CDR3nt: TGTGCCAGCAGCCCCCAGGGCTTAGTCAACTATGGCTACACCTTC; CDR3aa: CASSPQGLVNYGYTF; j_gene: TRBJ1-2; len: 15; v_gene: TRBV5-4; abundance: .; d_gene: .
CDR3nt: TGTGCCAGCAGCGTGCGGGCAGACAACACTGAAGCTTTCTTT; CDR3aa: CASSVRADNTEAFF; j_gene: TRBJ1-1; len: 14; v_gene: TRBV9; abundance: .; d_gene: .
CDR3nt: TGCGCCAGCAGCCAGAACAGGGTGGGGGGAAACACCATATATTTT; CDR3aa: CASSQNRVGGNTIYF; j_gene: TRBJ1-3; len: 15; v_gene: TRBV4-1; abundance: .; d_gene: .
CDR3nt: TGTGCCAGTAGTGGGTACAGGGCTGAAGCTTTCTTT; CDR3aa: CASSGYRAEAFF; j_gene: TRBJ1-1; len: 12; v_gene: TRBV19; abundance: few; d_gene: .
CDR3nt: TGTGCCAGCAGCTTGTCCAGCTCCTACGAGCAGTACTTC; CDR3aa: CASSLSSSYEQYF; j_gene: TRBJ2-7; len: 13; v_gene: TRBV11-3; abundance: .; d_gene: .
CDR3nt: TGTGCCAGCAGCAAGGGCAGTCTGACTAGCGGGGGGTACAATGAGCAGTTCTTC; CDR3aa: CASSKGSLTSGGYNEQFF; j_gene: TRBJ2-1; len: 18; v_gene: TRBV14; abundance: .; d_gene: TRBD2